One sample yielded the 13 T cell receptor beta chains listed below, sequenced in a study of blood T cell repertoires in COVID-19. TCRdb keeps only in-frame clones here, not all; method: immunoSEQ multiplex PCR. The table lists tens of thousands of clones, more than 85% of them singletons. The sample consisted of peripheral blood. Every receptor here comes from a man aged 55 to 69 with acute or convalescent COVID-19.

This clone has only one observation. V is TRBV24-1 and J is TRBJ2-7, with TRBD1 matching 9 bases. The CDR3 has 14 residues. CDR1 is KGHDR, CDR2 SFDVKD, per germline. Losses at the gene ends were 5 bases for V and 5 bases for J; bases not matched to a gene: 6. The CDR3 protein is CATSVGTGRDEQYF. CDR3 DNA sequence: TGTGCCACCAGTGTTGGGACAGGGAGGGACGAGCAGTACTTC.

The chain recombines TRBV30 with TRBJ2-4; D is unresolved. CDR3 length: 15 residues. Trimming left V 0 bases short and J 0 bases short, with 9 bases between. Per the germline V gene, CDR1 is GTSNPN and CDR2 is SVGIG (reference sequence). CDR3 in amino acids: CAWSVRGIAKNIQYF. For the CDR3, the DNA is TGTGCCTGGAGTGTAAGAGGAATAGCCAAAAACATTCAGTACTTC.

This clone was seen a single time. The J gene is TRBJ1-3, the V gene TRBV5-4, with D maybe TRBD1 (6 bases). This CDR3 comprises 14 residues. Trimming shortened V by 2 bases and J by 3 bases, and 9 bases separated the two germline ends. Germline assignment: CDR1 SGHNT and CDR2 YYREEE (reference sequence). CDR3 nucleotides: TGTGCCAGCAGCTTACAGGGCCGTGGAAACACCATATATTTT. This gives the protein CASSLQGRGNTIYF.

V usage is TRBV4-1 and J usage is TRBJ2-7; TRBD1 matches 7 bases. The CDR3 is 14 amino acids. After removal of 0 bases from V and 3 bases from J, the junction contained 2 bases not matched to a gene. Per germline, CDR1 MGHRA and CDR2 YSYEKL. The CDR3 nucleotides are TGCGCCAGCAGCCAAGACCCAGGGGGCTACGAGCAGTACTTC. This translates into CASSQDPGGYEQYF.

The chain employs TRBV4-2 and TRBJ2-3, with 8 bases lining up with TRBD1. The CDR3 totals 14 residues. J lost 6 bases, V lost 0 bases, and 2 bases had no gene match. Germline assignment: CDR1 LGHNA and CDR2 YNFKEQ. The chain's CDR3 is CASSQDTGGDTQYF. The CDR3 DNA sequence: TGTGCCAGCAGCCAAGATACAGGGGGGGATACGCAGTATTTT.

The chain carries TRBV7-2 and TRBJ1-2, with 7 bases matching TRBD1. The CDR3 is 14 amino acids. Per the germline V gene, CDR1 is SGHTA and CDR2 is FQGNSA. Trimming removed 7 bases from V and 3 bases from J; junction bases left unmatched: 8. Written as DNA, the CDR3 is TGTGCCAGCACACTACGACAGGGTTACTATGGCTACACCTTC. As protein: CASTLRQGYYGYTF.

The V and J genes are TRBV19 and TRBJ1-3; D not certain. In germline, CDR1 is LNHDA, CDR2 SQIVND (reference sequence). The CDR3 has 15 amino acids. Trimming removed 3 bases from V and 4 bases from J, with 13 bases in between. This CDR3 reads CASSMISTGGNTIYF. The CDR3 bases are TGTGCCAGTAGTATGATCTCAACCGGGGGAAACACCATATATTTT.

The V call is TRBV7-8, the J call TRBJ2-2; maybe TRBD1 (6 bases). The CDR3 sequence is 15 residues long. Germline V gene sequence: CDR1 SGHVS, CDR2 FQNEAQ. V lost 2 bases to trimming and J lost 0 bases, with 7 bases between them. The CDR3 region is CASSLRTANTGELFF. CDR3 DNA sequence: TGTGCCAGCAGCTTAAGGACAGCGAACACCGGGGAGCTGTTTTTT.

This clone was seen only once. V is TRBV4-3 and J is TRBJ2-1, with TRBD2 identical over 9 bases. V lost 0 bases, J lost 0 bases, and 3 bases stayed unmatched. The CDR3 runs 17 residues. The germline V gene encodes CDR1 LGHNA and CDR2 YSLEER. CDR3 coding DNA: TGCGCCAGCAGCCAAGAGCTAGCGGGAAGCTCCTACAATGAGCAGTTCTTC. Amino acids: CASSQELAGSSYNEQFF.

The V gene is TRBV25-1, the J gene TRBJ1-1, with D possibly matching TRBD1 (5 bases). V was pared by 3 bases and J by 7 bases, with 15 bases between. Germline CDR1 and CDR2: MGHDK and SYGVNS. This CDR3 has 14 residues. The CDR3 bases are TGTGCCAGCAGTGAGTGGGGACTGGAAGATGAAGCTTTCTTT. This sequence encodes CASSEWGLEDEAFF. Full variable domain (rest looked up from reference TRBV25-1 and TRBJ1-1): EADIYQTPRYLVIGTGKKITLECSQTMGHDKMYWYQQDPGMELHLIHYSYGVNSTEKGDLSSESTVSRIRTEHFPLTLESARPSHTSQYLCASSEWGLEDEAFFGQGTRLTVV.

This chain links TRBV7-3 with TRBJ2-1; D is perhaps TRBD2 (5 bases). The CDR3 has 12 residues. Germline V gene lookup returns CDR1 SGHTA and CDR2 FQGTGA. Trimming shortened V by 3 bases and J by 12 bases, and 12 bases separated the two germline ends. This CDR3 reads CASSFQDGGQFF. The CDR3, as DNA: TGTGCCAGCAGCTTCCAGGATGGAGGGCAGTTCTTC.

The genes are TRBV6-2 or TRBV6-3 and TRBJ2-1; TRBD2 aligns across 11 bases. The CDR3 is 15 residues long. The germline V gene encodes CDR1 MNHEY and CDR2 SVGEGT. V gave up 4 bases and J gave up 7 bases; unmatched junction bases: 6. The CDR3 here is CASSLAGGSFNEQFF. DNA for the CDR3: TGTGCCAGCAGTTTAGCGGGAGGGTCGTTTAATGAGCAGTTCTTC.

The chain employs TRBV19 and TRBJ1-5, with a weak D call TRBD1 (5 bases). Trimming stripped 4 bases from V and 4 bases from J, with 14 bases between. The CDR3 length is 15 residues. The germline V gene has CDR1 LNHDA and CDR2 SQIVND (reference sequence). In nucleotides, the CDR3 is TGTGCCAGTAGTAGAGATGGCAGGGCGAATCAGCCCCAGCATTTT. Its translation is CASSRDGRANQPQHF.